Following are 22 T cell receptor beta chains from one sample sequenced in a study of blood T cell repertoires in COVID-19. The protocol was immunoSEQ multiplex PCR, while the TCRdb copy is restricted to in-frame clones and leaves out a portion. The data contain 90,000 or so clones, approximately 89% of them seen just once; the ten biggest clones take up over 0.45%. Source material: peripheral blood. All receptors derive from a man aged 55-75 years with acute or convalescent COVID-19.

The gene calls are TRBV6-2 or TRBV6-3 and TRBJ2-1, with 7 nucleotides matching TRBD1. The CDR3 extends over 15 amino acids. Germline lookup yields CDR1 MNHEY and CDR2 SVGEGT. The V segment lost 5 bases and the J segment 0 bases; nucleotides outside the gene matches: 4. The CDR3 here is CASSVRDSSYNEQFF. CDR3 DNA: TGTGCCAGCAGTGTCCGGGACAGCTCCTACAATGAGCAGTTCTTC.

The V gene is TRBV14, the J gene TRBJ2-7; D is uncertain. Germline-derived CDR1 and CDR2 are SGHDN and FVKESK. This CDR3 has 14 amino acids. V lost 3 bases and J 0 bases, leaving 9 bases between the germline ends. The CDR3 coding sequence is TGTGCCAGCAGCCATAGAAAGTCCTCCTACGAGCAGTACTTC. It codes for CASSHRKSSYEQYF.

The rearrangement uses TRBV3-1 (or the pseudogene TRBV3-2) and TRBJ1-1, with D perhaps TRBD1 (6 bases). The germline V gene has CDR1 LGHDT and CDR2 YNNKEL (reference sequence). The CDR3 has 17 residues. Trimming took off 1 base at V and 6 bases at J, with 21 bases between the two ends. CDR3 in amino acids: CASSQGLRTALRAEAFF. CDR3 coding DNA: TGTGCCAGCAGCCAAGGATTAAGGACAGCCCTAAGGGCTGAAGCTTTCTTT.

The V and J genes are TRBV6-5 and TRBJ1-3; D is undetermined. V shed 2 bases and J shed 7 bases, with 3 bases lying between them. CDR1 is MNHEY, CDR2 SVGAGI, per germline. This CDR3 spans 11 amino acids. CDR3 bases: TGTGCCAGCAGTTACGAGAACACCATATATTTT. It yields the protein CASSYENTIYF.

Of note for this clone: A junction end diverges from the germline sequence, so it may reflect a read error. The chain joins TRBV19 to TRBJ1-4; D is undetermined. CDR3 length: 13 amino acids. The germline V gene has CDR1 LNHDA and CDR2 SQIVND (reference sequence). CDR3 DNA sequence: TGTGCCAATAGTCTGGGTGACGAGGGAAAACTGTTTTTT. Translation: CANSLGDEGKLFF.

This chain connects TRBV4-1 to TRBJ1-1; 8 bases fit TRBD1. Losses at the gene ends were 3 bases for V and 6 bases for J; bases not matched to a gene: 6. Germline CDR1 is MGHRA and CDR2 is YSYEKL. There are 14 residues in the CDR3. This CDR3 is CASSQETGVAEAFF. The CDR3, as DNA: TGCGCCAGCAGCCAGGAGACAGGGGTTGCTGAAGCTTTCTTT.

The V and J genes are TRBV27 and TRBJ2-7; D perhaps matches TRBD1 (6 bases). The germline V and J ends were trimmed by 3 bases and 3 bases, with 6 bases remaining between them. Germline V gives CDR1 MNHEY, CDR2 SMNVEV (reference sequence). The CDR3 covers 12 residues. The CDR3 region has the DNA TGTGCCAGCAGTTTGACAGGCTACGAGCAGTACTTC. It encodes CASSLTGYEQYF.

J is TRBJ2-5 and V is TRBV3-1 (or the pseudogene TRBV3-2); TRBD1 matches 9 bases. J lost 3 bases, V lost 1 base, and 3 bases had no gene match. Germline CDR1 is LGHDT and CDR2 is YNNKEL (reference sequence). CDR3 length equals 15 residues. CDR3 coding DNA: TGTGCCAGCAGCCAAGCTCGGGACAGGGAAGAGACCCAGTACTTC. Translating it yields CASSQARDREETQYF.

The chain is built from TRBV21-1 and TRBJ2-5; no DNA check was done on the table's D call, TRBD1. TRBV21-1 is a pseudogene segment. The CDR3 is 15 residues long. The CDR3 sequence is CASSKAWANQETQYF. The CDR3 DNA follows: TGTGCCAGCAGCAAAGCGTGGGCAAACCAAGAGACCCAGTACTTC.

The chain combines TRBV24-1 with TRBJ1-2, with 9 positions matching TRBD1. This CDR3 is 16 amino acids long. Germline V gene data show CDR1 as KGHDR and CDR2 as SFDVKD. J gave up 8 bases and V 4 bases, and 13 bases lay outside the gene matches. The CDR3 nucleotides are TGTGCCACCAGTGAAACCGGGACAGGGAGGACTGAGGGCTACACCTTC. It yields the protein CATSETGTGRTEGYTF.

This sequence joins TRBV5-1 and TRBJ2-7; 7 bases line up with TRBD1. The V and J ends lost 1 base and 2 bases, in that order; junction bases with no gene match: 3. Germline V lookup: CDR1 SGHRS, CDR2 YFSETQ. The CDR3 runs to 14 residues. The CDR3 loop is CASSLKGAAYEQYF. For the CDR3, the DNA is TGCGCCAGCAGCTTGAAGGGGGCGGCCTACGAGCAGTACTTC. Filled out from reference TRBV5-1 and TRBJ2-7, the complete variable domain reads KAGVTQTPRYLIKTRGQQVTLSCSPISGHRSVSWYQQTPGQGLQFLFEYFSETQRNKGNFPGRFSGRQFSNSRSEMNVSTLELGDSALYLCASSLKGAAYEQYFGPGTRLTVT.

Here the CDR3 reads CASRQGYEQYF. Written as DNA, the CDR3 is TGTGCCAGCAGACAGGGATACGAGCAGTACTTC. This rearrangement joins TRBV12-3 or TRBV12-4 to TRBJ2-7; D perhaps matches TRBD1 (6 bases). Trimming took 6 bases from V and 4 from J, leaving 7 bases between them. The CDR3 contains 11 residues.

In DNA, the CDR3 is TGTGCCAGTAGTGGGACAGGGGTATCCTACGAGCAGTACTTC. It translates to CASSGTGVSYEQYF. J is TRBJ2-7 and V is TRBV19; 10 positions agree with TRBD1. V trimming: 5 bases; J trimming: 1 base; junction bases outside the gene matches: 2. This CDR3 is 14 amino acids long. Germline V gives CDR1 LNHDA, CDR2 SQIVND (reference sequence).

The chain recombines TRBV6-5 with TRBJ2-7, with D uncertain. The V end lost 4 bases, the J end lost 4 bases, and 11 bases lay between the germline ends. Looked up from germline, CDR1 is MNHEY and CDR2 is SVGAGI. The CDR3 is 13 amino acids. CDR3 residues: CASSSAGWYEQYF. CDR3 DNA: TGTGCCAGCAGTTCGGCAGGTTGGTACGAGCAGTACTTC.

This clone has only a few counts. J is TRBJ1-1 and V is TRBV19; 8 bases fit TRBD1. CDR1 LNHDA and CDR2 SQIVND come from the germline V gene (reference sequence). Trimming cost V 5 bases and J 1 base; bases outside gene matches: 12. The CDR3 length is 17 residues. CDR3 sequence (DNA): TGTGCCAGTAGTGGCAATCCATACAGGGGGAAGAACACTGAAGCTTTCTTT. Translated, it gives CASSGNPYRGKNTEAFF.

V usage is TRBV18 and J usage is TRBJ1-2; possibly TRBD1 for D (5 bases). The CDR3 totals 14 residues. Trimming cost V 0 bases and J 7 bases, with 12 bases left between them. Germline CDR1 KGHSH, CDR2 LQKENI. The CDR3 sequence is CASSPPGGASGYTF. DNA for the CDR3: TGTGCCAGCTCACCACCTGGAGGGGCGAGTGGCTACACCTTC. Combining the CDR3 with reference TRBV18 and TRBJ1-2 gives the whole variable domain NAGVMQNPRHLVRRRGQEARLRCSPMKGHSHVYWYRQLPEEGLKFMVYLQKENIIDESGMPKERFSAEFPKEGPSILRIQQVVRGDSAAYFCASSPPGGASGYTFGSGTRLTVV.

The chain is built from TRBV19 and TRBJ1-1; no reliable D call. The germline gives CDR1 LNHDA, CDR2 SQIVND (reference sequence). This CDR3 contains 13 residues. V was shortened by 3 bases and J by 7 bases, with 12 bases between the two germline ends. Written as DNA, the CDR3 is TGTGCCAGTAGTATTAACGGGTTTAATGAAGCTTTCTTT. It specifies CASSINGFNEAFF.

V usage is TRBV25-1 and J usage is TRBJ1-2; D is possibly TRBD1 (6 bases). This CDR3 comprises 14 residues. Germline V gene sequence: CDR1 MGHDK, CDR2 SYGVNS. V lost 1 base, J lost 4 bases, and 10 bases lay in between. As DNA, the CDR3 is TGTGCCAGCAGTGAATTGGACAGAATCTATGGCTACACCTTC. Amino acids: CASSELDRIYGYTF.

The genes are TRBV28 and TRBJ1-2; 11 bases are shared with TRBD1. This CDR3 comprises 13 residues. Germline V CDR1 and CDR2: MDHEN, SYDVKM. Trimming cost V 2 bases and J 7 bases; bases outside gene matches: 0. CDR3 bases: TGTGCCAGCAGTTTAGGGACAGGGGGTGGCTACACCTTC. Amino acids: CASSLGTGGGYTF.

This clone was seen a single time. The CDR3, as DNA: TGCAGCGTTCCAGAGAACACCGGGGAGCTGTTTTTT. It is translated as CSVPENTGELFF. The V gene is TRBV29-1, the J gene TRBJ2-2; D remains ambiguous. Deletions cut 5 bases from V and 1 base from J, with 5 bases between. This CDR3 comprises 12 residues. Per the germline V gene, CDR1 is SQVTM and CDR2 is ANQGSEA.

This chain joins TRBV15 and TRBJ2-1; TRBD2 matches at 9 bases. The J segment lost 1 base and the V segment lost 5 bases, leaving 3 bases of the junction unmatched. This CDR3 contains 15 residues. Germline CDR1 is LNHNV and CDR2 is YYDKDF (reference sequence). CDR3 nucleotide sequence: TGTGCCACCAGCCCTAGCGGGACGTCCTACAATGAGCAGTTCTTC. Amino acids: CATSPSGTSYNEQFF.

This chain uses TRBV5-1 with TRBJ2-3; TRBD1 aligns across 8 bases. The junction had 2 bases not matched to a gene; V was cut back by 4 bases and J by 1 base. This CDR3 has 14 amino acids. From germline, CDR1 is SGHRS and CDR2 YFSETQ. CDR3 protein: CASSPGGRTDTQYF. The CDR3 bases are TGCGCCAGCAGCCCAGGGGGCCGCACAGATACGCAGTATTTT.